These 17 T cell receptor beta chains share one sample of origin, sequenced in a study of T cell responses to AZD1222 COVID-19 vaccine. Assay: immunoSEQ multiplex PCR; the TCRdb copy retains only in-frame clones and omits some. The sample has tens of thousands of clones, approximately 88% seen once; the top ten hold less than 5%. The material sequenced was peripheral blood, taken 28 days after the second AZD1222 dose. The receptors were gathered from an adult who received the AZD1222 COVID-19 vaccine.

The CDR3 bases are TGCGCCAGCAGCTTGGAGGTAAACTATGGCTACACCTTC. It codes for CASSLEVNYGYTF. The chain joins TRBV5-1 to TRBJ1-2, with D hard to call. CDR3 length equals 13 residues. Germline CDR1 SGHRS, CDR2 YFSETQ. Deletions cut 0 bases from V and 2 bases from J, with 5 bases between.

The chain carries TRBV5-1 and TRBJ2-1; 8 bases align to TRBD1. The CDR3 loop spans 14 amino acids. Looked up from germline, CDR1 is SGHRS and CDR2 is YFSETQ. V gave up 4 bases and J gave up 10 bases; unmatched junction bases: 10. The CDR3 is CASSPGTGGVEQFF. In DNA, the CDR3 is TGCGCCAGCAGCCCCGGGACAGGTGGGGTGGAGCAGTTCTTC.

This chain connects TRBV2 to TRBJ2-2; no clear D gene. V was pared by 7 bases and J by 0 bases, with 12 bases between. The CDR3 has 15 amino acids. In germline, CDR1 is SNHLY, CDR2 FYNNEI. This CDR3 is CASKLHDANTGELFF. The CDR3 DNA reads as TGTGCCAGCAAGTTACACGACGCGAACACCGGGGAGCTGTTTTTT.

The chain has TRBV19 and TRBJ2-3, with 11 bases lining up with TRBD2. The CDR3 runs 15 residues. Germline loops: CDR1 LNHDA, CDR2 SQIVND (reference sequence). Trimming cost V 6 bases and J 5 bases; bases outside gene matches: 7. In DNA form, the CDR3 reads TGTGCCAGTAGCTTGGGACTAGCGGTTTTAGATACGCAGTATTTT. It specifies CASSLGLAVLDTQYF.

This rearrangement joins TRBV7-2 to TRBJ1-2; 7 bases fit TRBD1. V was clipped by 4 bases and J by 7 bases; unmatched bases: 3. The CDR3 covers 12 residues. The germline CDR1 and CDR2 sequences are SGHTA and FQGNSA. The CDR3 DNA follows: TGTGCCAGCAGCTCTGACAGGGCTGGCTACACCTTC. This encodes CASSSDRAGYTF.

J is TRBJ2-6 and V is TRBV5-4; perhaps TRBD1 as D (6 bases). This CDR3 has 15 amino acids. Germline CDR1 is SGHNT and CDR2 is YYREEE (reference sequence). Trimming took off 5 bases at V and 0 bases at J, with 9 bases between the two ends. CDR3 sequence reads: CASRRQVSGANVLTF. In DNA, the CDR3 is TGTGCCAGCAGGCGACAGGTCTCTGGGGCCAACGTCCTGACTTTC.

The chain combines TRBV19 with TRBJ1-1, with D possibly TRBD1 on 6 matching bases. The CDR3 is 14 amino acids. Germline CDR1 and CDR2: LNHDA and SQIVND (reference sequence). V was trimmed by 5 bases and J by 5 bases, leaving 15 bases between them. In DNA, the CDR3 is TGTGCCAGTAGTTCACAACAGGGAAAAACTGAAGCTTTCTTT. Amino acids: CASSSQQGKTEAFF.

The chain joins TRBV7-9 to TRBJ2-5; no definite D call. There are 14 residues in the CDR3. Germline values: CDR1 SEHNR, CDR2 FQNEAQ (reference sequence). V dropped 5 bases and J dropped 1 base, with 11 bases sitting between them. CDR3 DNA sequence: TGTGCCAGCAGCATAGAGACACCCCAAGAGACCCAGTACTTC. Its translation is CASSIETPQETQYF.

The rearrangement links TRBV7-8 to TRBJ2-5; possible D gene TRBD2, 5 bases. The CDR3 has 17 residues. Germline V gives CDR1 SGHVS, CDR2 FQNEAQ. The V end lost 2 bases, the J end lost 5 bases, and 21 bases lay between the germline ends. For the CDR3, the DNA is TGTGCCAGCAGCTTAATAGTGGGCGCTGGGCGAGGGGAGACCCAGTACTTC. Translation gives CASSLIVGAGRGETQYF.

The gene calls are TRBV27 and TRBJ1-1; maybe TRBD1 (6 bases). The CDR3 is made up of 12 amino acids. Trimming took 4 bases from V and 8 from J, leaving 11 bases between them. Per germline, CDR1 MNHEY and CDR2 SMNVEV (reference sequence). The CDR3, as DNA: TGTGCCAGCAGTTCCTATACAGGGGAAGCTTTCTTT. Amino acids: CASSSYTGEAFF.

The chain employs TRBV5-1 and TRBJ1-5, with 8 bases lining up with TRBD1. The germline gives CDR1 SGHRS, CDR2 YFSETQ. With 4 bases clipped from V and 1 base from J, the junction kept 4 bases outside the gene matches. CDR3 length: 15 amino acids. Written as DNA, the CDR3 is TGCGCCAGCAGCCGGACAGGGTCCAGCAATCAGCCCCAGCATTTT. Translated, it gives CASSRTGSSNQPQHF.

The genes are TRBV11-2 and TRBJ1-3; D is unresolved. There are 16 residues in the CDR3. The V gene lost 3 bases and the J gene lost 0 bases, with 12 bases spanning the gap. Germline V gives CDR1 SGHAT, CDR2 FQNNGV. The CDR3, as DNA: TGTGCCAGCAGCTTCGCACTAGTGGGCTCTGGAAACACCATATATTTT. It is translated as CASSFALVGSGNTIYF. Drawing the rest from reference TRBV11-2 and TRBJ1-3, the complete variable domain is EAGVAQSPRYKIIEKRQSVAFWCNPISGHATLYWYQQILGQGPKLLIQFQNNGVVDDSQLPKDRFSAERLKGVDSTLKIQPAKLEDSAVYLCASSFALVGSGNTIYFGEGSWLTVV.

This clone was seen a handful of times. This chain connects TRBV2 to TRBJ2-5, with a possible D match to TRBD2 (6 bases). The CDR3 length is 13 residues. Deletions cut 6 bases from V and 3 bases from J, with 11 bases between. CDR1 SNHLY and CDR2 FYNNEI come from the germline V gene. DNA for the CDR3: TGTGCCAGCAGCCCTGGAGGGGAAGAGACCCAGTACTTC. Protein sequence: CASSPGGEETQYF.

This clone appeared a single time. The chain employs TRBV5-5 and TRBJ1-1; D possibly corresponds to TRBD1 (6 bases). The CDR3 totals 15 residues. Trimming shortened V by 0 bases and J by 5 bases, and 14 bases separated the two germline ends. Germline V gives CDR1 SGHKS, CDR2 YYEKEE (reference sequence). In nucleotides, the CDR3 is TGTGCCAGCAGCTTGGAAGCAGGGGTGGTTACTGAAGCTTTCTTT. Protein sequence: CASSLEAGVVTEAFF. Full variable domain (outside the CDR3, taken from reference TRBV5-5 and TRBJ1-1): DAGVTQSPTHLIKTRGQQVTLRCSPISGHKSVSWYQQVLGQGPQFIFQYYEKEERGRGNFPDRFSARQFPNYSSELNVNALLLGDSALYLCASSLEAGVVTEAFFGQGTRLTVV.

This clone was picked up one time. The V call is TRBV6-5, the J call TRBJ1-4; possibly TRBD1 for D (5 bases). With 5 bases removed from V and 8 bases from J, the gap between germline ends came to 18 bases. CDR1 MNHEY and CDR2 SVGAGI come from the germline V gene. The CDR3 spans 15 residues. CDR3 region: CASSPPPGGGEKLFF. CDR3 in DNA: TGTGCCAGCAGTCCTCCCCCCGGGGGTGGGGAAAAACTGTTTTTT.

This clone was detected only once. The genes are TRBV4-1 and TRBJ1-1; D remains unclear. Trimming pared 3 bases from V and 4 bases from J, leaving 6 bases between. CDR3 length equals 12 residues. CDR1 is MGHRA and CDR2 is YSYEKL in the germline V gene. The CDR3 DNA reads TGCGCCAGCAGCCAGGTGGGCACTGAAGCTTTCTTT. Encoded protein: CASSQVGTEAFF.

The chain employs TRBV9 and TRBJ2-1; unclear D gene. The germline CDR1 and CDR2 sequences are SGDLS and YYNGEE. The CDR3 has 14 amino acids. The V end was cut by 1 base, the J end by 8 bases, with 13 bases between. Here the CDR3 DNA reads TGTGCCAGCAGCGTAACTATCTCCCGGGATGAGCAGTTCTTC. Amino acid sequence: CASSVTISRDEQFF.